The source of this T cell receptor (beta chain) is a study of T cell responses to AZD1222 COVID-19 vaccine (dated by TCRdb to the early 2020s). Broadly, across the study: AZD1222 recipients whose second dose came at about 4 weeks and those whose second dose came at about 12 weeks were combined into one group, since spike-specific TCR depth and breadth did not differ between the two schedules. A total of more than 230 trial participants underwent TCR sequencing, of whom nearly 210 received two doses of AZD1222 and around 25 received two doses of the MenACWY control vaccine. Enrollment into the trials was organized by age into subgroups of 18-55, 56-69 and 70-plus years, and those subgroups contained roughly 160, 29 and 62 TCR-sequenced participants, respectively. Study-wide findings and limitations: In the small 56-69-year group, the increase in depth fell short of significance, most likely because of low power. Nearly half of unique spike-specific TCRs reportedly recognized epitopes outside regions mutated in the B.1.351 and B.1.1.7 variants. The vaccine-associated CD4 TCRs covered the entire spike protein, and the dominant responses fell in regions 160-218 and 743-854. No day 14 peak-response samples were available, so repertoires were characterized only after the peak T cell response. Participants were mostly white British, with more females than males. The authors suggested clonal diversity may have been underestimated. Conclusions about previously exposed vaccinees were limited because only six AZD1222 recipients were SARS-CoV-2 seropositive at baseline. After two AZD1222 doses, spike-specific TCR breadth and depth were significantly higher than at day 0 and than in MenACWY recipients.

The CDR3 regions of human TCRbeta chains were subjected to immunosequencing. The original pipeline was this. Repertoire TCRs were matched against a reference library of SARS-CoV-2-specific TCRs generated with the MIRA antigen-specificity platform. Breadth meant the fraction of unique TCRs that were SARS-CoV-2-associated, whereas depth meant the fraction of total T cells that were SARS-CoV-2-associated. Using the MIRA data, each spike-specific TCR was mapped to the spike region that the TCR reacts to and placed in a CD4 or CD8 class. Log10-transformed breadth and depth values were compared by one-way ANOVA with Sidak's multiple comparisons tests. TCRdb mirrors the immuneACCESS table, restricted to in-frame sequences. Some clones are absent from its copies; in checked studies, under half trace to an unresolved V gene, and the reason for the others is unknown. Clone size and V and J calls were adopted from that table, with D and trimming inferred from the DNA. The sample yields 150,000 or so clones; more than 85% were counted once. The ten biggest clones cover 1.4% to 1.5% of the sample.

The time point label of this sample denotes: baseline before first vaccination. The vaccinee samples were drawn from two UK trials, COV001 and COV002, one of which was a single-blind randomized controlled phase 2/3 trial testing AZD1222 (ChAdOx1 nCoV-19) in healthy adults. For TCRbeta chain sequencing, PBMC samples from trial participants were taken at day 0 and at day 28 after the second dose. V loses 1 base of germline sequence and J loses 1 base, and the interval between the two ends is 16 bases. The germline V gene sets CDR1 to MGHDK and CDR2 to SYGVNS. The cysteine opens and the phenylalanine closes a CDR3 of 18 amino acids. The kept DNA is CDR3 alone, 54 bases in frame from the first base. This clone was recorded once. Its antigen is still unknown. No base qualities exist here, and no much larger clone lies one base off it.

The clonotype was recovered from an adult in good health. Sequenced material: peripheral blood, taken on day 0 of AZD1222 vaccination. Rearrangement joined TRBV25-1 to TRBJ2-2, with the D segment identity uncertain. The DNA sequence is TGTGCCAGCAGTGAATCCCCGTCGAGAATTTTGAACACCGGGGAGCTGTTTTTT. Its product reads: CASSESPSRILNTGELFF.